One T cell receptor (beta chain) is described in this entry. What it binds is not known. These data are taken from a study of T cell responses to AZD1222 COVID-19 vaccine. Assay used: immunoSEQ multiplex PCR; TCRdb lists only in-frame clones, some missing. Of 140,000 or so clones detected, roughly 90% appear once; the ten largest clones hold about 1.8%. Overall study results and limits: Two AZD1222 administrations were followed by greater Spike-specific TCR breadth and depth. Recipients of AZD1222 seropositive at baseline numbered only 5 to 7. Reports indicate that nearly half of spike-specific TCRs are directed at unmutated variant regions.

Sequencing used peripheral blood, obtained 28 days after the second AZD1222 dose. The origin of this receptor is an adult who received the AZD1222 COVID-19 vaccine.

DNA for the CDR3: TGCGCCAGCAGCCAGTGGGTAGCTGACAATGAGCAGTTCTTC. Its protein product is CASSQWVADNEQFF. The chain couples TRBV4-1 to TRBJ2-1, with unresolved D. Germline V lookup: CDR1 MGHRA, CDR2 YSYEKL. V was cut by 3 bases and J by 5 bases, with 11 bases left in between. There are 14 residues in the CDR3.